Reported below is one T cell receptor beta chain. This clone occurred a few times. The antigen it recognizes is unknown. No much larger clone exists at a distance of one base, and base qualities are not known. The entire amount of isolated RNA was reverse transcribed using the High Capacity cDNA Reverse Transcription Kit, so the sequenced TCRB transcripts were expressed ones. Naive, central memory and regulatory T cell samples underwent deep immunoSEQ sequencing, averaging about 3.57 million total reads per sample. Sorted cells were lysed in RLT buffer and RNA was extracted with DNase-treated RNeasy Micro or Mini kits, depending on cell number. Each cell subset was processed separately to prevent cross-contamination, with patient and healthy donor samples processed together. Using the immunoSEQ multiplex PCR, TCRB sequences were amplified from cDNA into 87-bp fragments spanning the CDR3 region. Amplicons were sequenced on the Illumina HiSeq platform. On the study's bioinformatics: Synthetic template baselines were used to correct PCR bias computationally, reads within Hamming distance 2 were collapsed together, and singletons that could not be merged were discarded. Reads were aligned against IMGT to assign V, D and J genes, CDR3 length and insertions or deletions at six rearrangement sites. Within each subset, clonotype counts were normalized to sorted cell number, and only after that were true diversity and Gini coefficients computed with the tcR R package. The overlap coefficient, calculated on TCRB nucleotide sequences, was used to quantify repertoire sharing. Out-of-frame TCRB sequences from naive cells were analyzed to stand in for the pre-selection repertoire. TCRdb re-hosts the immuneACCESS table, in-frame sequences only. Its copies lack some clones; in the studies checked, an unresolved V gene accounts for under half of them, and the cause for the rest is not known. From that table come the V and J calls and clone size; the DNA was used to work out D and trimming. This sample has 600,000 to 750,000 clones in its table, and roughly 12% of those were observed once. The ten largest clones take up more than 0.09% of the sample.

This entry comes from a study of beta chain features in type 1 diabetes (dated by TCRdb to about 2018). Concerning the study at large: Patients and healthy donors did not differ in mean age, gender distribution, total cell number or subset yield. A total of around 110,000,000 sorted cells were examined across all samples, and a strong correlation was observed between cell number per subset and RNA yield. The study compared TCRB repertoires of sorted circulating CD4+ T cell subsets between recently diagnosed type 1 diabetes patients and matched healthy donors. Naive and central memory subsets were obtained from all 30 or so donors, but regulatory and stem cell-like memory subsets were isolated from only 8 patients and roughly eight healthy donors. General findings and caveats noted by the study authors: Type 1 diabetes patients showed a moderate but significant shortening of TCRB CDR3 length in all four CD4+ subsets. PCR may preferentially amplify shorter templates, but because patient and control samples were amplified and corrected together, any resulting skew would affect both groups equally. At VDJ recombination sites, patients with type 1 diabetes made fewer insertions and deleted more nucleotides, a pattern implying thymic rearrangement abnormalities. Because cDNA rather than genomic DNA was sequenced, highly expressing activated cells could have been over-represented, although no difference in activation and CD3 levels was found between groups. Naive, central memory and regulatory TCRB repertoires appeared more similar among patients than among healthy donors. HLA sub-analyses involved small numbers of individuals, so any influence of HLA type on TCRB rearrangement remained unresolved.

From each donor, a single peripheral blood sample of around 0.12 L on average was drawn into heparinised tubes. Using a panel that included CD45RO, CCR7, CD25, CD127, CD95 and CD27, naive, central memory, regulatory and stem cell-like memory CD4+ T cells were sorted on a BD FACSAria II. Every sorted population had a purity above 95%. Right away, PBMCs were isolated by Lymphoprep density gradient centrifugation and were stained directly, with no culture step. To minimize batch effects, samples were stained and sorted in pairs, one healthy donor with one patient per experiment. The germline V gene sets CDR1 to MDHEN and CDR2 to SYDVKM. The CDR3 goes from the cysteine to the phenylalanine over 11 residues. The kept DNA is CDR3 alone, 33 bases in frame from the first base. Trimming at the junction amounts to 5 bases on V and 7 bases on J, and the germline ends lie 8 bases apart.

This sequence uses TRBV28 and TRBJ1-2; the D region possibly corresponds to TRBD1 (5 bases align). This sequence was found in a man aged 25-45 years with type 1 diabetes. The sequenced sample consisted of naive CD4+ T cells from blood. The intended sense of this specimen's cell subset or site label: true naive CD4+ T cells. The sequenced DNA: TGTGCCAGCAGTCCCGGGGGTGGCTACACCTTC. Its translation is CASSPGGGYTF.